Listed below are T cell receptor beta chains from one sample, sequenced in a study of T-cell reconstitution after alpha-beta-depleted transplantation in children. TCRdb called the PCR reads again in MiXCR, with one record for every CDR3 protein. The repertoire holds approximately 510,000 distinct CDR3 sequences, about 18% seen once, with more than 2.5% in the top ten. The source was PBMCs from the stem cell graft donor, collected from the stem cell graft. These receptors all come from a human donor who donated a stem cell graft to a child with acute lymphoblastic leukemia. CDR3s include the opening cysteine and the closing phenylalanine or tryptophan. A D gene is named only where the DNA matches it firmly. Clone size appears in some rows only: once, few, many, or a class for an expanded clone.

TRBV20-1	TRBJ2-7	TRBD1	NA	CSASNRGLSYEQYF	TGCAGTGCTAGTAACAGGGGGCTGTCCTACGAGCAGTACTTC
TRBV5-1	TRBJ2-7	TRBD2	few	CASSWGGVLAETYEQYF	TGCGCCAGCAGCTGGGGGGGTGTACTAGCGGAAACCTACGAGCAGTACTTC
TRBV12-3/TRBV12-4	TRBJ2-5	NA	NA	CASTTNEETQYF	TGTGCCAGCACCACTAATGAGGAGACCCAGTACTTC
TRBV11-2	TRBJ2-7	TRBD2	few	CASSSEPGLVSNEQYF	TGTGCCAGCAGCTCCGAACCGGGACTAGTGAGCAACGAGCAGTACTTC
TRBV29-1	TRBJ2-7	TRBD2	NA	CSVEVKAGVEQYF	TGCAGCGTTGAAGTGAAGGCGGGAGTCGAGCAGTACTTC
TRBV13	TRBJ2-1	NA	few	CASSRTRLGEQFF	TGTGCCAGCAGCCGGACTCGCTTGGGTGAGCAGTTCTTC
TRBV9	TRBJ1-6	NA	NA	CASTPGGGSPLHF	TGTGCCAGCACCCCGGGTGGTGGGTCACCCCTCCACTTT
TRBV28	TRBJ2-3	NA	few	CASSLSPGSTPDTQYF	TGTGCCAGCAGTTTGTCACCGGGCTCAACCCCAGATACGCAGTATTTT
TRBV25-1	TRBJ1-1	NA	NA	CASSEGRGMNTEAFF	TGTGCCAGCAGTGAAGGCAGGGGAATGAACACTGAAGCTTTCTTT
TRBV4-1	TRBJ1-5	NA	few	CASSQEGHRIATNQPQHF	TGCGCCAGCAGCCAAGAGGGACACCGTATTGCTACTAATCAGCCCCAGCATTTT
TRBV6-2/TRBV6-3	TRBJ2-5	NA	few	CASSYSAYQETQYF	TGTGCCAGCAGTTACTCTGCGTACCAAGAGACCCAGTACTTC
TRBV2	TRBJ1-2	NA	NA	CASREDSFYGYTF	TGTGCCAGCAGGGAGGACAGCTTCTATGGCTACACCTTC
TRBV7-3	TRBJ2-3	NA	NA	CASSLKGRLRGTDTQYF	TGTGCCAGCAGCTTAAAAGGGAGACTACGCGGGACAGATACGCAGTATTTT
TRBV5-5	TRBJ2-1	NA	NA	CASSHTGTANNEQFF	TGTGCCAGCAGCCATACCGGGACCGCTAACAATGAGCAGTTCTTC
TRBV7-3	TRBJ2-5	TRBD1	NA	CASSWDSQETQYF	TGTGCCAGCAGCTGGGACAGCCAAGAGACCCAGTACTTC
TRBV7-9	TRBJ2-5	TRBD2	NA	CASSLGYGLASQETQYF	TGTGCCAGCAGCTTAGGGTACGGACTAGCGTCCCAAGAGACCCAGTACTTC
TRBV7-8	TRBJ1-2	NA	NA	CASSLEHLLQGWGYTF	TGTGCCAGCAGCTTGGAACACCTACTGCAGGGTTGGGGCTACACCTTC
TRBV5-1	TRBJ2-3	TRBD1	NA	CASSPGQGEVTDTQYF	TGCGCCAGCAGCCCGGGACAGGGAGAAGTGACAGATACGCAGTATTTT
TRBV24-1	TRBJ2-1	NA	NA	CATSDLTDEQFF	TGTGCCACCAGTGATTTAACCGATGAGCAGTTCTTC
TRBV5-6	TRBJ2-1	TRBD2	NA	CASSLGAGDEQFF	TGTGCCAGCAGCTTGGGGGCGGGAGATGAGCAGTTCTTC
TRBV20-1	TRBJ2-2	NA	few	CSARDEFGNTGELFF	TGCAGTGCTAGAGATGAGTTCGGGAACACCGGGGAGCTGTTTTTT
TRBV15	TRBJ2-4	TRBD2	NA	CATSPRPAGGSGGKNIQYF	TGTGCCACCAGCCCCCGTCCAGCGGGAGGGTCTGGAGGCAAAAACATTCAGTACTTC
TRBV7-6	TRBJ1-4	NA	few	CASSLGYEGGDPNPQTNEKLFF	TGTGCCAGCAGCTTAGGGTATGAAGGAGGGGACCCGAATCCTCAAACTAATGAAAAACTGTTTTTT
TRBV29-1	TRBJ2-5	NA	few	CSVQDLQETQYF	TGCAGCGTTCAGGACCTCCAAGAGACCCAGTACTTC
TRBV20-1	TRBJ1-1	TRBD1	NA	CSAREYGRGQVNTEAFF	TGCAGTGCTAGAGAATATGGCAGGGGGCAGGTGAACACTGAAGCTTTCTTT
TRBV15	TRBJ2-5	NA	few	CATSRDGETGKLYQYF	TGTGCCACCAGCAGAGATGGGGAAACGGGAAAACTTTACCAGTACTTC
TRBV7-3	TRBJ2-3	TRBD2	NA	CASSKGLAYTDTQYF	TGTGCCAGCAGCAAGGGACTAGCGTACACGGATACGCAGTATTTT
TRBV6-2/TRBV6-3	TRBJ1-3	NA	few	CASSSTGVSGNTIYF	TGTGCCAGCAGTTCGACAGGCGTCTCTGGAAACACCATATATTTT
TRBV29-1	TRBJ1-1	NA	few	CSVVSGSEAFF	TGCAGCGTTGTCTCTGGGAGTGAAGCTTTCTTT
TRBV6-5	TRBJ1-2	NA	few	CASSYNSGAYTF	TGTGCCAGCAGTTACAATTCAGGGGCATACACCTTC
TRBV7-3	TRBJ1-2	NA	NA	CASSYRIAWYGYTF	TGTGCCAGCAGCTACAGGATTGCGTGGTATGGCTACACCTTC
TRBV3-1	TRBJ1-5	TRBD1	NA	CASSQEQGAPSNQPQHF	TGTGCCAGCAGCCAAGAACAGGGGGCGCCGAGCAATCAGCCCCAGCATTTT
TRBV4-1	TRBJ1-4	NA	few	CASSQPLRGAENEKLFF	TGCGCCAGCAGCCAACCCCTTAGGGGGGCGGAAAATGAAAAACTGTTTTTT
TRBV19	TRBJ1-1	NA	few	CASSIDWTDTEAFF	TGTGCCAGTAGTATAGATTGGACAGACACTGAAGCTTTCTTT
TRBV9	TRBJ2-1	TRBD2	few	CASSARGGLSSYNEQFF	TGTGCCAGCAGCGCGCGGGGGGGTCTTAGCTCCTACAATGAGCAGTTCTTC
TRBV5-1	TRBJ2-2	NA	NA	CASSLDSVKNTGELFF	TGCGCCAGCAGCTTGGATTCTGTGAAGAACACCGGGGAGCTGTTTTTT
TRBV19	TRBJ2-1	NA	few	CASIPRGPYNEQFF	TGTGCCAGTATTCCGAGAGGTCCCTACAATGAGCAGTTCTTC
TRBV12-3/TRBV12-4	TRBJ2-1	TRBD1	few	CASIDTGTESYNEQFF	TGTGCCAGCATCGACACCGGGACAGAGAGTTACAATGAGCAGTTCTTC
TRBV29-1	TRBJ2-1	TRBD2	few	CSVDPSGVNNEQFF	TGCAGCGTTGACCCTAGCGGGGTTAACAATGAGCAGTTCTTC
TRBV5-4	TRBJ2-3	NA	few	CASSISNTDTQYF	TGTGCCAGCAGTATTTCTAACACAGATACGCAGTATTTT
TRBV12-3/TRBV12-4	TRBJ2-7	TRBD2	NA	CASSLLGLAIEQYF	TGTGCCAGCAGTTTATTGGGACTAGCGATCGAGCAGTACTTC
TRBV5-1	TRBJ2-3	TRBD2	NA	CASSFWVAGGPDTQYF	TGCGCCAGCAGCTTTTGGGTAGCGGGAGGTCCAGATACGCAGTATTTT
TRBV11-2	TRBJ2-6	TRBD2	few	CASSPRLATSSGANVLTF	TGTGCCAGCAGCCCTCGACTAGCGACGAGCTCTGGGGCCAACGTCCTGACTTTC
TRBV27	TRBJ2-5	TRBD2	NA	CASSPGLAGGPSETQYF	TGTGCCAGCAGTCCCGGACTAGCGGGAGGGCCGTCAGAGACCCAGTACTTC
TRBV27	TRBJ2-1	NA	NA	CATSGRGGEQFF	TGTGCCACCTCGGGGCGAGGGGGTGAGCAGTTCTTC
TRBV5-1	TRBJ2-7	TRBD1	many	CASSQTGGSYEQYF	TGCGCCAGCAGCCAAACAGGGGGCTCCTACGAGCAGTACTTC
TRBV7-9	TRBJ2-7	NA	few	CASSSHRTPYEQYF	TGTGCCAGCAGCTCCCACAGAACCCCCTACGAGCAGTACTTC